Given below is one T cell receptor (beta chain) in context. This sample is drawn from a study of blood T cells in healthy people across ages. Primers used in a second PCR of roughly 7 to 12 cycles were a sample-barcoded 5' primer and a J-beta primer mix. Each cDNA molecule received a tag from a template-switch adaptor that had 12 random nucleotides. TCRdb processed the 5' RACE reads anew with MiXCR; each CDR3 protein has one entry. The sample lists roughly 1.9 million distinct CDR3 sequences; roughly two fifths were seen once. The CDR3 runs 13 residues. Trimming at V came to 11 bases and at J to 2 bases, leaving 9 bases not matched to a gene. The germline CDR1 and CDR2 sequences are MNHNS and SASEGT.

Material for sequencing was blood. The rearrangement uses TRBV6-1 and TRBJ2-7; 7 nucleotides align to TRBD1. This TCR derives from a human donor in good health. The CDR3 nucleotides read TGTGCCGGCCGGACAGGAGTAACCTACGAGCAGTACTTC. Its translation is CAGRTGVTYEQYF.